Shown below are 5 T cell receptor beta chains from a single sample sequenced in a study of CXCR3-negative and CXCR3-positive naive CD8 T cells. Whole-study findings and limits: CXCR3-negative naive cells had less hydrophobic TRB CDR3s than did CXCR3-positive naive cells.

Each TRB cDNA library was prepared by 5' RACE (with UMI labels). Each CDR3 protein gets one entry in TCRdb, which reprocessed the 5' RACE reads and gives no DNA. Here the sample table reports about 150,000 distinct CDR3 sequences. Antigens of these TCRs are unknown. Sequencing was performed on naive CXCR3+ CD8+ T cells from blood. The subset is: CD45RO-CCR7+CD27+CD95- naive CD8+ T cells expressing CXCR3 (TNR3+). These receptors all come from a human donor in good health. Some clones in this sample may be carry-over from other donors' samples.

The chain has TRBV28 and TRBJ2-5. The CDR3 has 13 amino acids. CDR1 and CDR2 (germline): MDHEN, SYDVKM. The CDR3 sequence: CASSFITQETQYF.

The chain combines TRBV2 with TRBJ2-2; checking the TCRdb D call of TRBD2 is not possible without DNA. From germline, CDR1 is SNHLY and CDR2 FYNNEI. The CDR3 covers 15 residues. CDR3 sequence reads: CASSEYGGAAGELFF.

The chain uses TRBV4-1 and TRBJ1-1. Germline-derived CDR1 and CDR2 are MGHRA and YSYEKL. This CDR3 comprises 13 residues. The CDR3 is CASSQSRNTEAFF.

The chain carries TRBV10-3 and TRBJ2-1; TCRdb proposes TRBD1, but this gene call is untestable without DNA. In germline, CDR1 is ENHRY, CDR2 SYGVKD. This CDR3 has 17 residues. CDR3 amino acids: CAISESIAPGAYNEQFF.

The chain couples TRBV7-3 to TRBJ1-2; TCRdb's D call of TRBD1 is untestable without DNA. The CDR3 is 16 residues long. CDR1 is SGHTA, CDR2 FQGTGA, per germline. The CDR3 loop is CASSLMGVGGIDGYTF.